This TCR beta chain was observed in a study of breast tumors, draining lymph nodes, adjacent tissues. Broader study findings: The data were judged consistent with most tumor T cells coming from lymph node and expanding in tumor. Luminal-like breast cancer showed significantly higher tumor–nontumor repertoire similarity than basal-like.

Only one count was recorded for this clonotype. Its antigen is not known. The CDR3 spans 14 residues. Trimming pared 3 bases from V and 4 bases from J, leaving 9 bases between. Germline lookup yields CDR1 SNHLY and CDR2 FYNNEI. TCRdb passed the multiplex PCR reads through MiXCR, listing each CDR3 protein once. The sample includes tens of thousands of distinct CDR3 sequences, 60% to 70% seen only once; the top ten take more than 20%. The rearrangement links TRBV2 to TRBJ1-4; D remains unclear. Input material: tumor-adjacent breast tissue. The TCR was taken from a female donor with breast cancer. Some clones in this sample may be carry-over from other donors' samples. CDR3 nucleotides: TGTGCCAGCAGTGAGGAGCACCTTAATGAAAAACTGTTTTTT. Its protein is CASSEEHLNEKLFF.